This is a list of T cell receptor beta chains from one sample in a study of graft-versus-host responses after intestinal transplantation. Libraries were prepared by immunoSEQ multiplex PCR; TCRdb keeps only in-frame clonotypes and omits some of them. The sample yields about 89,000 clones, roughly 92% seen once. No antigen has been identified for these receptors. Sequenced material: unstimulated CD4+ T cells sorted from spleen or lymph node cells, taken before intestinal transplant. The receptors were sampled from a human donor who received an intestinal transplant. Both conserved end residues are part of each CDR3. The D gene is left open where the match is weak. Clone size appears in some rows only: once, few, many, or a class for an expanded clone.

CDR3 DNA | CDR3 protein | V gene | clone size | J gene | D gene
TGCGCCAGCAGCTGGAAGACAGGGTCAGAGACCCAGTACTTC | CASSWKTGSETQYF | TRBV5-1 | NA | TRBJ2-5 | TRBD1
TGTGCCTGGGCCGGGACAGAGTACGAGCAGTACTTC | CAWAGTEYEQYF | TRBV30 | once | TRBJ2-7 | TRBD1
TGTGCCAGCAGTCTAACTCCTGGAAACACCATATATTTT | CASSLTPGNTIYF | TRBV11-3 | once | TRBJ1-3 | NA
TGTGCCAGCAGTTGGGGCGGCACTAATGAAAAACTGTTTTTT | CASSWGGTNEKLFF | TRBV6-6 | NA | TRBJ1-4 | NA
TGTGCCAGCAGTCCCGCCATAGGGGTCGAGCAGTACTTC | CASSPAIGVEQYF | TRBV6-1 | NA | TRBJ2-7 | NA
TGCGCCAGCAGCGGGGGTTCTATCTCTAGCACAGATACGCAGTATTTT | CASSGGSISSTDTQYF | TRBV5-1 | NA | TRBJ2-3 | NA
TGTGCCAGCTCATCCTCGACAGAACGTAATGAAAAACTGTTTTTT | CASSSSTERNEKLFF | TRBV18 | once | TRBJ1-4 | NA
TGCGCCAGCAGCACGGGACTTCTGGAGGGAAAACTGTTTTTT | CASSTGLLEGKLFF | TRBV5-1 | NA | TRBJ1-4 | NA
TGTGCCAGCAGCGATGGGGTAACGAGTCCCGATGAGCAGTTCTTC | CASSDGVTSPDEQFF | TRBV5-4 | NA | TRBJ2-1 | NA
TGTGCCAGCAGTGTAACAGGGAACACTGAAGCTTTCTTT | CASSVTGNTEAFF | TRBV2 | NA | TRBJ1-1 | NA
TGTGCCAGCAGCTCCCCTAGGGTGACTAGCGGGGAGAACACCGGGGAGCTGTTTTTT | CASSSPRVTSGENTGELFF | TRBV11-2 | NA | TRBJ2-2 | TRBD2
TGTGCCAGCTCACCACCCGGGACTAGCATGAATGAGCAGTTCTTC | CASSPPGTSMNEQFF | TRBV18 | once | TRBJ2-1 | TRBD2
TGCAGTGCCACCGAATGGAGCGGCCAGTACTTC | CSATEWSGQYF | TRBV20-1 | NA | TRBJ2-5 | NA
TGTGCCAGCAGTTGGGGCCACGTAGGGAGCTCCTACGAGCAGTACTTC | CASSWGHVGSSYEQYF | TRBV27 | NA | TRBJ2-7 | NA
TGTGCCACCAGCAGAGAAACAGGGGGCTTTTTCGAGCAGTACTTC | CATSRETGGFFEQYF | TRBV15 | NA | TRBJ2-7 | TRBD1
TGTGCCAGCAGCTTGGGCACAGGGGTGAGCACAGATACGCAGTATTTT | CASSLGTGVSTDTQYF | TRBV5-4 | NA | TRBJ2-3 | TRBD1
TGTGCCAGTAGTACTAGTATAGCGGGGGATGGAGAGACCCAGTACTTC | CASSTSIAGDGETQYF | TRBV19 | NA | TRBJ2-5 | TRBD2
TGTGCCAGCAAACTAGCGGGAGGTGTAAGCTCCTACAATGAGCAGTTCTTC | CASKLAGGVSSYNEQFF | TRBV27 | NA | TRBJ2-1 | TRBD2
TGCGCCAGTTCTCCGGGACAGAAGGGTAATGAGCAGTTCTTC | CASSPGQKGNEQFF | TRBV5-1 | once | TRBJ2-1 | TRBD1
TGTGCCACCTCGAGGACAGGGCTCGGTGAAAAACTGTTTTTT | CATSRTGLGEKLFF | TRBV6-1 | NA | TRBJ1-4 | TRBD1
TGTGCCAGTAGTCCTCTCGCTAGCGGGAGGATTCACGAGCAGTACTTC | CASSPLASGRIHEQYF | TRBV19 | NA | TRBJ2-7 | TRBD2
TGTGCCAGCAGCTCCAGAGAAGGGGTGCAGTACTTC | CASSSREGVQYF | TRBV11-3 | NA | TRBJ2-7 | NA
TGTGCCAGCAGCCCTATGCCGCCGACAGGGGCCGGGACCACTGAAGCTTTCTTT | CASSPMPPTGAGTTEAFF | TRBV7-7 | NA | TRBJ1-1 | TRBD1
TGCGCCAGCAGCTCCGGACAGGGGGTCTATAATTCACCCCTCCACTTT | CASSSGQGVYNSPLHF | TRBV5-1 | NA | TRBJ1-6 | TRBD1
TGTGCCAGCAGCTTAGATCAGGGTCGTTACACTGAAGCTTTCTTT | CASSLDQGRYTEAFF | TRBV7-2 | NA | TRBJ1-1 | NA
TGTGCCAGCAGTTTAGGGGGTAGCAATCAGCCCCAGCATTTT | CASSLGGSNQPQHF | TRBV28 | NA | TRBJ1-5 | NA
TGTGCCAGCAGTGAAAGGGTACTCTATGGCTACACCTTC | CASSERVLYGYTF | TRBV2 | NA | TRBJ1-2 | NA
TGTGCCACCCTGCCCAGTGGACCCTCAGGCTACGAGCAGTACTTC | CATLPSGPSGYEQYF | TRBV10-3 | NA | TRBJ2-7 | NA
TGTGCCTGGCGACAGGGGACAGGGTTTTACGAGCAGTACTTC | CAWRQGTGFYEQYF | TRBV30 | once | TRBJ2-7 | TRBD1
TGTGCCAGCAGTTACAGGGAAGGCAATCAGCCCCAGCATTTT | CASSYREGNQPQHF | TRBV6-6 | few | TRBJ1-5 | NA
TGTGCCAGCAGATCCGGGACAGGGCGAACCGGGGAGCTGTTTTTT | CASRSGTGRTGELFF | TRBV9 | NA | TRBJ2-2 | TRBD1
TGTGCCAGCAGCCCGCAGTCAGGGAATACCTACGAGCAGTACTTC | CASSPQSGNTYEQYF | TRBV7-2 | NA | TRBJ2-7 | NA